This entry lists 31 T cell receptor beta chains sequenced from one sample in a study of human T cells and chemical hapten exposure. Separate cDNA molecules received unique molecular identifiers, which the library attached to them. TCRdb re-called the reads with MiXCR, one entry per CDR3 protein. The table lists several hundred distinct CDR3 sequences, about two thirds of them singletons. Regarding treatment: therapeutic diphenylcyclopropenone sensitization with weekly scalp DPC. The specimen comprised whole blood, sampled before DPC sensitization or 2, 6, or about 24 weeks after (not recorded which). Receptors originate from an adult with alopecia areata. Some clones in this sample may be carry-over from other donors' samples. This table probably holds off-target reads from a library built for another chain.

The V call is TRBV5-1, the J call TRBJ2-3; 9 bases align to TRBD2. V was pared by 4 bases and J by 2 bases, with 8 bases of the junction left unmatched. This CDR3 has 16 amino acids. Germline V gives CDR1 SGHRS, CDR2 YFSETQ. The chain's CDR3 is CASSRTASGDTDTQYF. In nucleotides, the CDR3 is TGCGCCAGCAGCAGAACGGCTAGCGGGGACACAGATACGCAGTATTTT.

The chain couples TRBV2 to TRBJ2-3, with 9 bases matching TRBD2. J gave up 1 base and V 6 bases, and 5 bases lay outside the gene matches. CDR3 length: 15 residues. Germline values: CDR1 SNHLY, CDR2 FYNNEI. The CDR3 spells CASRIAGVGTDTQYF. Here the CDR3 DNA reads TGTGCCAGCAGAATAGCGGGAGTAGGCACAGATACGCAGTATTTT. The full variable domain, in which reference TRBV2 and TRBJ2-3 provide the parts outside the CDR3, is EPEVTQTPSHQVTQMGQEVILRCVPISNHLYFYWYRQILGQKVEFLVSFYNNEISEKSEIFDDQFSVERPDGSNFTLKIRSTKLEDSAMYFCASRIAGVGTDTQYFGPGTRLTVL.

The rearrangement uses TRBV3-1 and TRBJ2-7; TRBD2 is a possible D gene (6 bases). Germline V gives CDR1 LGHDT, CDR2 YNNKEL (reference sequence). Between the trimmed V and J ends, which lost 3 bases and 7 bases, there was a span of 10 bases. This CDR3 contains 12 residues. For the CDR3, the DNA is TGTGCCAGCAGCCATATCGGGGGAGAGCAGTACTTC. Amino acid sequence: CASSHIGGEQYF.

CDR3 sequence: CASSESKVYEQFF. CDR3 DNA sequence: TGCGCCAGCAGTGAGTCGAAGGTCTATGAGCAGTTCTTC. The rearrangement joins TRBV10-2 to TRBJ2-1; D uncertain. Trimming left V 0 bases short and J 8 bases short, with 8 bases between. This CDR3 contains 13 residues. Germline V gene lookup returns CDR1 WSHSY and CDR2 SAAADI.

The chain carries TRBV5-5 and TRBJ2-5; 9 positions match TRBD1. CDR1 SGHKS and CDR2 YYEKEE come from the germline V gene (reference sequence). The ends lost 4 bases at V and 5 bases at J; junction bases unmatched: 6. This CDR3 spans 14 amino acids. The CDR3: CASSLPGTGETQYF. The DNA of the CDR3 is TGTGCCAGCAGCCTTCCCGGGACAGGGGAGACCCAGTACTTC.

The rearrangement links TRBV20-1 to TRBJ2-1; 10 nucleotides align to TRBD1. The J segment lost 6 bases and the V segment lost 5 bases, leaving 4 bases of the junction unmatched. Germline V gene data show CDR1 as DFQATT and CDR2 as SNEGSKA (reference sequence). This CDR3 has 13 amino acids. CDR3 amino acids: CSAPWTGGNEQFF. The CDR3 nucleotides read TGCAGTGCTCCGTGGACAGGGGGCAATGAGCAGTTCTTC.

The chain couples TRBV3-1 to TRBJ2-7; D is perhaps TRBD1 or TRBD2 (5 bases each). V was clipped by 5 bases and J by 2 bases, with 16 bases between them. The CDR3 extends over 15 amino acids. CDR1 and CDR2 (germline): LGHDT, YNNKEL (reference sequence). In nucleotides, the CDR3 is TGTGCCAGCAGCTTTCCCGGGACGGGCACCTACGAGCAGTACTTC. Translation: CASSFPGTGTYEQYF.

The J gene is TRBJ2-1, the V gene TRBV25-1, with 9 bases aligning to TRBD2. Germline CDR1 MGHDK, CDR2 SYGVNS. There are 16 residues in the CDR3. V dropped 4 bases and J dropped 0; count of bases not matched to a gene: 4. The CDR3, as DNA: TGTGCCAGCAGTGGGACTAGCGCTTCCTCCTACAATGAGCAGTTCTTC. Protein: CASSGTSASSYNEQFF.

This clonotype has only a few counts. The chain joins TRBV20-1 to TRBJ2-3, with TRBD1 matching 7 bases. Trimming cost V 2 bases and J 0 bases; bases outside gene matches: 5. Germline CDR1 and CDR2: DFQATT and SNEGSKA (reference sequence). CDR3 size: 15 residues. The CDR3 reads CSARRQGSSTDTQYF. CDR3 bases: TGCAGTGCTAGAAGACAGGGTTCTAGCACAGATACGCAGTATTTT.

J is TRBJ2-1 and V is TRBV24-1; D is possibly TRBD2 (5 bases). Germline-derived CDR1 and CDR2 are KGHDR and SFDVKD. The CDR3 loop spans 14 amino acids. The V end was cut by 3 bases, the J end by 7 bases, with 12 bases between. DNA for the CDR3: TGTGCCACCAGTGATCCCCGTTTAGCGAATGAGCAGTTCTTC. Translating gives CATSDPRLANEQFF.

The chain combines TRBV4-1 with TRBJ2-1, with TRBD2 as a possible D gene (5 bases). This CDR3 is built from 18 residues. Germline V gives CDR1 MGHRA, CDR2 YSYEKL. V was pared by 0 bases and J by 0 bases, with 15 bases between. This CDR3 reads CASSQDFASSFSYNEQFF. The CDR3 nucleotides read TGCGCCAGCAGCCAAGATTTTGCTAGCTCTTTCTCCTACAATGAGCAGTTCTTC.

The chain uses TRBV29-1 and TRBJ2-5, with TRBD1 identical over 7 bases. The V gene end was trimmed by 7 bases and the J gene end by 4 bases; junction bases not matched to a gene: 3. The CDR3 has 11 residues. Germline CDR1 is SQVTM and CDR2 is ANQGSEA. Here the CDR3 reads CSGQGLETQYF. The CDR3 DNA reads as TGCAGCGGACAGGGTTTAGAGACCCAGTACTTC.

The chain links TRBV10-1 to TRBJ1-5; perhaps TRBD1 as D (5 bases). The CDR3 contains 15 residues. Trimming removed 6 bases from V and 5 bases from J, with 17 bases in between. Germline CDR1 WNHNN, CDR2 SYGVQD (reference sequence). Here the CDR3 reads CASRERGTADQPQHF. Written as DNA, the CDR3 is TGCGCCAGCAGGGAAAGAGGGACGGCGGATCAGCCCCAGCATTTT.

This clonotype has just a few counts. As DNA, the CDR3 is TGTGCCAGCAGCTCAGGGTACTACGAGCAGTACTTC. It specifies CASSSGYYEQYF. This chain links TRBV7-6 with TRBJ2-7; possible D gene TRBD1, 5 bases. V gave up 4 bases and J gave up 3 bases, with 7 bases separating them. CDR3 length: 12 amino acids. CDR1 and CDR2 (germline): SGHVS, FNYEAQ.

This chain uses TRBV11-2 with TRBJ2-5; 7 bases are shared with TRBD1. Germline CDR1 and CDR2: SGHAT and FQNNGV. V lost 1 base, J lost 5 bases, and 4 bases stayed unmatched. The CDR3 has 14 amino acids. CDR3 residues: CASSLGPRGETQYF. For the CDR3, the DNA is TGTGCCAGCAGCTTAGGGCCCAGGGGGGAGACCCAGTACTTC.

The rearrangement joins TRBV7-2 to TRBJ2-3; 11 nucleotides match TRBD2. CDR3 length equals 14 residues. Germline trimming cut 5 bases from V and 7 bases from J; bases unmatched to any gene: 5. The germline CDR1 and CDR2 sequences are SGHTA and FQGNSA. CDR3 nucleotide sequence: TGTGCCAGCAGCACAACTAGCGGGAGAAATACGCAGTATTTT. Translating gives CASSTTSGRNTQYF.

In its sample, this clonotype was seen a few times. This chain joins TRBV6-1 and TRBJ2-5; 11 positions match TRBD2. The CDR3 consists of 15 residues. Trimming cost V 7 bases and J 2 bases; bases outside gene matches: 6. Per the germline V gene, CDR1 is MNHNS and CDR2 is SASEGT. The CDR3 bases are TGTGCCAGCACCGGACGACTAGCGGGACAAGAGACCCAGTACTTC. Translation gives CASTGRLAGQETQYF.

This CDR3 reads CASSLSSNNEQFF. For the CDR3, the DNA is TGTGCCAGCAGCTTAAGCAGCAACAATGAGCAGTTCTTC. The gene calls are TRBV7-6 and TRBJ2-1; D not resolved. The germline gives CDR1 SGHVS, CDR2 FNYEAQ. Trimming pared 2 bases from V and 5 bases from J, leaving 7 bases between. The CDR3 has 13 residues.

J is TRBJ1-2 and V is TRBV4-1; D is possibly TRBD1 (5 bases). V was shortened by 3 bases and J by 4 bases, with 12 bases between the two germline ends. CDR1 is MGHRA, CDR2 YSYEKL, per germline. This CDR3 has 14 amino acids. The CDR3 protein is CASSQTGLPYGYTF. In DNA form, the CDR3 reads TGCGCCAGCAGCCAGACGGGACTGCCCTATGGCTACACCTTC.

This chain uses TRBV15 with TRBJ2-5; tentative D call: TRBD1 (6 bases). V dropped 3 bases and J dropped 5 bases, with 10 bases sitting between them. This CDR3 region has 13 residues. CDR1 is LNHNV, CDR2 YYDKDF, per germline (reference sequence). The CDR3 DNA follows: TGTGCCACCAGCAGTTACAGGGCCGAGACCCAGTACTTC. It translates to CATSSYRAETQYF. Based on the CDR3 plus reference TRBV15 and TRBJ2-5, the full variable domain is DAMVIQNPRYQVTQFGKPVTLSCSQTLNHNVMYWYQQKSSQAPKLLFHYYDKDFNNEADTPDNFQSRRPNTSFCFLDIRSPGLGDTAMYLCATSSYRAETQYFGPGTRLLVL.

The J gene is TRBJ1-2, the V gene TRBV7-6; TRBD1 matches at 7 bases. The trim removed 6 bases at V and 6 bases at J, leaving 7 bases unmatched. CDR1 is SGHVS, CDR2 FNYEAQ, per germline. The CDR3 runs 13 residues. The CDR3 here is CASRTGMFDGYTF. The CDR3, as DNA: TGTGCCAGCAGGACAGGGATGTTCGATGGCTACACCTTC.

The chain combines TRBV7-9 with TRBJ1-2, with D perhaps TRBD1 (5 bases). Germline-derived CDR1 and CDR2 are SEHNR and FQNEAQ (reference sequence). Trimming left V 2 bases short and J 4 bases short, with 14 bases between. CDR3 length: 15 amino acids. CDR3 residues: CASSLNPGLSYGYTF. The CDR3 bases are TGTGCCAGCAGCTTAAACCCGGGACTCTCCTATGGCTACACCTTC.

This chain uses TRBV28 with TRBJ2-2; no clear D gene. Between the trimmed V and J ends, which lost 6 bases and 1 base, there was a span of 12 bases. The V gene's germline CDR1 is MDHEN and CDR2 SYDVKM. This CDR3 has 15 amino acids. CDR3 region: CASSPRRQNTGELFF. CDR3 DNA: TGTGCCAGCAGCCCTAGAAGACAGAACACCGGGGAGCTGTTTTTT.

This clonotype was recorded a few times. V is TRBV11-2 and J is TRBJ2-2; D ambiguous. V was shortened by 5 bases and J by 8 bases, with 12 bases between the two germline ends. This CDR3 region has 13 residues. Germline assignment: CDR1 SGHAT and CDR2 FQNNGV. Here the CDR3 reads CASSLSSSGELFF. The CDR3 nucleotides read TGTGCCAGCAGCCTAAGTTCTTCAGGGGAGCTGTTTTTT.

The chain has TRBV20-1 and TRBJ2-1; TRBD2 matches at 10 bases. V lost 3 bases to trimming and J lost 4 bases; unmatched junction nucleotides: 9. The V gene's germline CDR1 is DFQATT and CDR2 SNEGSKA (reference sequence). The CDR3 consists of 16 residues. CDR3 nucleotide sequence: TGCAGTGCTAGGGGAGAACTAGCGGGGAGATACAATGAGCAGTTCTTC. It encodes CSARGELAGRYNEQFF.

CDR3 sequence reads: CASSSSGEQYF. Written as DNA, the CDR3 is TGTGCCAGCAGCAGTAGCGGGGAGCAGTACTTC. This sequence joins TRBV13 and TRBJ2-7; 7 bases map to TRBD2. The V gene end was trimmed by 5 bases and the J gene end by 7 bases; junction bases not matched to a gene: 2. Per the germline V gene, CDR1 is PRHDT and CDR2 is FYEKMQ (reference sequence). The CDR3 is 11 amino acids.

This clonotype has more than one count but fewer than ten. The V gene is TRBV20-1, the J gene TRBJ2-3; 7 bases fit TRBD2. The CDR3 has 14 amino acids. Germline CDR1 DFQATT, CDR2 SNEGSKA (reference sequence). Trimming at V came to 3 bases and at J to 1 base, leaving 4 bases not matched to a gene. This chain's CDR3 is CSARVAGGTDTQYF. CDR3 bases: TGCAGTGCTAGGGTAGCGGGTGGCACAGATACGCAGTATTTT.

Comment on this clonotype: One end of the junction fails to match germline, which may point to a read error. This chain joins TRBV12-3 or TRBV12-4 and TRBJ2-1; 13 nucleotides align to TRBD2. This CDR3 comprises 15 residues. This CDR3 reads CASRLGTSGINEQFF. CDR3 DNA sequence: TGTGCCAGCAGATTAGGGACTAGCGGGATCAATGAGCAGTTCTTC.

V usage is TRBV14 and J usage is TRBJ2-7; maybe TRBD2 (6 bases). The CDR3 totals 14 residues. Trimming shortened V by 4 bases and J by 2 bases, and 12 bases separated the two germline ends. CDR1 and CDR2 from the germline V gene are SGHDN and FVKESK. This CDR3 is CASSRAGGAYEQYF. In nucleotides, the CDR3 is TGTGCCAGCAGCCGAGCGGGTGGGGCCTACGAGCAGTACTTC.

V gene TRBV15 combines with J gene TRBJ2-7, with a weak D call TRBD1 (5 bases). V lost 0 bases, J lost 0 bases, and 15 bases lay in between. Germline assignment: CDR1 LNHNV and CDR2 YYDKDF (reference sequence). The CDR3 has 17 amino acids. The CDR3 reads CATSRDKFQGTSYEQYF. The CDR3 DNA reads TGTGCCACCAGCAGAGATAAATTTCAGGGAACCTCCTACGAGCAGTACTTC.

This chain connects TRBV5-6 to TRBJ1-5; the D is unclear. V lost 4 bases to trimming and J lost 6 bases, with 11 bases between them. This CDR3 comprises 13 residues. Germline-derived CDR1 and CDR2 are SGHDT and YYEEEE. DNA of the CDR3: TGTGCCAGCAGCAAAGGACGGAGTCAGCCCCAGCATTTT. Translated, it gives CASSKGRSQPQHF. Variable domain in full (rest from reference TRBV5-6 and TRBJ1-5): DAGVTQSPTHLIKTRGQQVTLRCSPKSGHDTVSWYQQALGQGPQFIFQYYEEEERQRGNFPDRFSGHQFPNYSSELNVNALLLGDSALYLCASSKGRSQPQHFGDGTRLSIL.